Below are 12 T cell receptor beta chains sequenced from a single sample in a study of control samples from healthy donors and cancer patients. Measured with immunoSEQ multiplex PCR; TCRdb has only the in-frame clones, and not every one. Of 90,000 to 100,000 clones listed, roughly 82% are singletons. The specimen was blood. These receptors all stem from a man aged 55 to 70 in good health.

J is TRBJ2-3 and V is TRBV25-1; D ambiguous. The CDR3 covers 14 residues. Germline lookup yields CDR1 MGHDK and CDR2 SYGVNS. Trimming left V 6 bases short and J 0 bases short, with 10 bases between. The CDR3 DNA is TGTGCCAGCAGGTCGATACTAAGCACAGATACGCAGTATTTT. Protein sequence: CASRSILSTDTQYF.

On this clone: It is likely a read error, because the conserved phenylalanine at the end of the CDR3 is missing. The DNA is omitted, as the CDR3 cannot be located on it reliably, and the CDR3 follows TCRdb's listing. CDR3 sequence reads: CASSFSGTGPR. The chain has TRBV5-1 and TRBJ1-1; TRBD1, the table's D call, was not compared with the DNA. The V gene's germline CDR1 is SGHRS and CDR2 YFSETQ. The CDR3 has 11 amino acids, counting both end residues.

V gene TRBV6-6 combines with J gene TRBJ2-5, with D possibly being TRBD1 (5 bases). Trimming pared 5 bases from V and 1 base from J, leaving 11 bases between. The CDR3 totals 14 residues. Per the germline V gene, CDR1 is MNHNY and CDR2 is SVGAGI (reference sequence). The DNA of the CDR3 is TGTGCCAGCAGTCCCCCGACAGCCCAAGAGACCCAGTACTTC. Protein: CASSPPTAQETQYF.

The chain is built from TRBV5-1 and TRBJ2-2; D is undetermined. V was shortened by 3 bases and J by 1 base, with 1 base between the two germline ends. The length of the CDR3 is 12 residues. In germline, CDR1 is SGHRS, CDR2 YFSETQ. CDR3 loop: CASSWNTGELFF. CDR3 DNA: TGCGCCAGCAGCTGGAACACCGGGGAGCTGTTTTTT.

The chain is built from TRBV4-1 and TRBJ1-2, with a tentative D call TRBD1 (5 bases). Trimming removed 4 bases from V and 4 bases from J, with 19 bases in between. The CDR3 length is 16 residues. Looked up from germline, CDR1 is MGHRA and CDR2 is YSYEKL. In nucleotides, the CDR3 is TGCGCCAGCAGCCCCAGGGAGGGTTCAGAGGGCTATGGCTACACCTTC. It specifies CASSPREGSEGYGYTF.

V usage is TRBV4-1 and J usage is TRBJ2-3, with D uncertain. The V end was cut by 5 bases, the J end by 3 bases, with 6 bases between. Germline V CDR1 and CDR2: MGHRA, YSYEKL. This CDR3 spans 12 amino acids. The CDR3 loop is CASSSQTDTQYF. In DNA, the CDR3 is TGCGCCAGCAGCTCACAGACAGATACGCAGTATTTT.

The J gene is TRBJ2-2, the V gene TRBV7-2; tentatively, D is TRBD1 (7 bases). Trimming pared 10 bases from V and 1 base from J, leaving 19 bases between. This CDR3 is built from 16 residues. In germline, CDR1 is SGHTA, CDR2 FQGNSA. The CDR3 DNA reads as TGTGCCAACTCCATGGGGGGACAGAAGAACACCGGGGAGCTGTTTTTT. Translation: CANSMGGQKNTGELFF.

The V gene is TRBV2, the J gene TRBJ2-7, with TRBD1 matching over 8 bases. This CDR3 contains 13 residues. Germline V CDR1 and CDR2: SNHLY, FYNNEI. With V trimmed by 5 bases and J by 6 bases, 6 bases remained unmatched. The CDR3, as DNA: TGTGCCAGCAGTCCGGGACAGGCTTCCGAGCAGTACTTC. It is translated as CASSPGQASEQYF.

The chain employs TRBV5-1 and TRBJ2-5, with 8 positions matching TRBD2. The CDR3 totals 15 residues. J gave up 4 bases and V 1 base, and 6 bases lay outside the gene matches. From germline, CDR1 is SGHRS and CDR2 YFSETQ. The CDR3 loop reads CASSLTAGGGETQYF. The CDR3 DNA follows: TGCGCCAGCAGCTTGACGGCGGGGGGAGGAGAGACCCAGTACTTC.

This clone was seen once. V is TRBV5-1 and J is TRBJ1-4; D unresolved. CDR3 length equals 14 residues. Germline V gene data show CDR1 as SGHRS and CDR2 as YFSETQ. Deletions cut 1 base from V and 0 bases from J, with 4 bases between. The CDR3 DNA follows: TGCGCCAGCAGCTTGACAACAACTAATGAAAAACTGTTTTTT. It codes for CASSLTTTNEKLFF.

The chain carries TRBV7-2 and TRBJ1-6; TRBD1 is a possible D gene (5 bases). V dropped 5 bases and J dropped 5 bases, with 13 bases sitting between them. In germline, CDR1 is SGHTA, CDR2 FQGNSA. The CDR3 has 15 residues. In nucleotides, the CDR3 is TGTGCCAGCAGCCTGGGGACGGTGGATAATTCACCCCTCCACTTT. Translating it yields CASSLGTVDNSPLHF.

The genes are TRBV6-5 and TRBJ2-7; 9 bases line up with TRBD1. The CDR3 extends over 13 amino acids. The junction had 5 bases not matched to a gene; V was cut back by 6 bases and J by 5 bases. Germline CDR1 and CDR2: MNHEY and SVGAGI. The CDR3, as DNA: TGTGCCAGCAGGTGGGGACAGGGACACGAGCAGTACTTC. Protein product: CASRWGQGHEQYF.